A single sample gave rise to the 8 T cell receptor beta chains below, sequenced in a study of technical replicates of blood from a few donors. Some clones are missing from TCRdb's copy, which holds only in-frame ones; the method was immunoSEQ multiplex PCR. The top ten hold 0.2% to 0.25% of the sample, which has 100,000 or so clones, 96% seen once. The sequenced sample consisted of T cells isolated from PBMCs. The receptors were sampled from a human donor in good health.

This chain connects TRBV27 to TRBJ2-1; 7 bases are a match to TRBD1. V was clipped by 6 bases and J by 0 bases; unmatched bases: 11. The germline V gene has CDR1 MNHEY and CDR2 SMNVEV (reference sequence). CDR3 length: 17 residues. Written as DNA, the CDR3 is TGTGCCAGCAGGTGGTTATACAGGGGTAACTCCTACAATGAGCAGTTCTTC. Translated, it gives CASRWLYRGNSYNEQFF.

The CDR3 sequence: CASSQGQGTYEQYF. CDR3 nucleotide sequence: TGTGCCAGCAGCCAAGGCCAGGGGACCTACGAGCAGTACTTC. V gene TRBV4-2 combines with J gene TRBJ2-7; a weak D match, TRBD1 (6 bases). In germline, CDR1 is LGHNA, CDR2 YNFKEQ. The CDR3 covers 14 residues. Trimming took 1 base from V and 2 from J, leaving 9 bases between them.

This chain's CDR3 is CASSYSGGKQPQHF. CDR3 bases: TGTGCCAGCAGTTACTCGGGGGGGAAACAGCCCCAGCATTTT. The rearrangement links TRBV6-5 to TRBJ1-5; weak D call: TRBD1 (5 bases). V was clipped by 0 bases and J by 7 bases, with 10 bases between them. CDR1 and CDR2 (germline): MNHEY, SVGAGI. The CDR3 runs to 14 residues.

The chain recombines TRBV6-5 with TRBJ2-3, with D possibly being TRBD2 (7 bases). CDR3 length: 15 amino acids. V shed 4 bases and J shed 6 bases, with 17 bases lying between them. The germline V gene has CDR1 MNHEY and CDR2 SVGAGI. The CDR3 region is CASSLGGGAFDTQYF. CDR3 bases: TGTGCCAGCAGTTTAGGAGGGGGGGCATTTGATACGCAGTATTTT.

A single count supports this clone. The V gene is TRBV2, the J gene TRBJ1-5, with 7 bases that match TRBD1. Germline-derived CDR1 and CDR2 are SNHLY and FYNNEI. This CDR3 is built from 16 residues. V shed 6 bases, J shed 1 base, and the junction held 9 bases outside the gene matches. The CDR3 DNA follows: TGTGCCAGCAGGGAGACAGGGTGGTTCAGCAATCAGCCCCAGCATTTT. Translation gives CASRETGWFSNQPQHF.

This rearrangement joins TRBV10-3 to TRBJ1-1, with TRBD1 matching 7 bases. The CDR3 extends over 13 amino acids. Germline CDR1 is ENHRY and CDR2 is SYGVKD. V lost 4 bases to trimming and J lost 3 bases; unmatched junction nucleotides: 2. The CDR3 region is CAISVGQYTEAFF. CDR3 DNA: TGTGCCATCAGTGTGGGACAGTACACTGAAGCTTTCTTT.

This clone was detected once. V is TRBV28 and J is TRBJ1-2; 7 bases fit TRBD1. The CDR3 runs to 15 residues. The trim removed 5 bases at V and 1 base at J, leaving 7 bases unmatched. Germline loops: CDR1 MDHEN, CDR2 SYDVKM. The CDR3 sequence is CASSPRQGVNYGYTF. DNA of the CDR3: TGTGCCAGCAGTCCTCGCCAGGGGGTTAACTATGGCTACACCTTC.

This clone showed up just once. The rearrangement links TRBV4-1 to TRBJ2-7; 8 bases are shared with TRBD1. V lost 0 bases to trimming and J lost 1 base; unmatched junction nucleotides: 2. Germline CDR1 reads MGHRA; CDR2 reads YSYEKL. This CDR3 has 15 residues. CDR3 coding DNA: TGCGCCAGCAGCCAAGAATGGGACAGGTCCTACGAGCAGTACTTC. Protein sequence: CASSQEWDRSYEQYF.